Below are 8 T cell receptor beta chains sequenced from a single sample in a study of blood T cell repertoires in COVID-19. Assay used: immunoSEQ multiplex PCR; TCRdb lists only in-frame clones, some missing. Here the sample spans around 250,000 clones, roughly 85% being singletons. The sequenced sample consisted of peripheral blood. These receptors were taken from a man aged 25 to 45 who had recovered from COVID-19.

The chain carries TRBV5-1 and TRBJ1-1, with 7 positions matching TRBD1. Per the germline V gene, CDR1 is SGHRS and CDR2 is YFSETQ. Trimming at V came to 5 bases and at J to 0 bases, leaving 7 bases not matched to a gene. The CDR3 consists of 15 residues. CDR3 in amino acids: CASSLTGPMNTEAFF. CDR3 DNA sequence: TGCGCCAGCAGTTTGACAGGGCCAATGAACACTGAAGCTTTCTTT.

The rearrangement links TRBV18 to TRBJ2-3; D is unresolved. From germline, CDR1 is KGHSH and CDR2 LQKENI. This CDR3 is built from 14 residues. Deletions cut 1 base from V and 0 bases from J, with 5 bases between. Here the CDR3 reads CASSPRRSTDTQYF. The CDR3 bases are TGTGCCAGCTCACCACGCCGGAGCACAGATACGCAGTATTTT.

The V gene is TRBV27, the J gene TRBJ1-6; D is undetermined. The CDR3 has 18 residues. V lost 2 bases and J lost 7, with 21 bases in between. Looked up from germline, CDR1 is MNHEY and CDR2 is SMNVEV (reference sequence). The CDR3: CASSLRVGENHRNSPLHF. As DNA, the CDR3 is TGTGCCAGCAGTTTAAGAGTTGGGGAGAACCATCGGAATTCACCCCTCCACTTT.

The rearrangement joins TRBV29-1 to TRBJ1-1, with D hard to call. V lost 2 bases and J 4 bases, leaving 11 bases between the germline ends. The CDR3 totals 13 residues. Per the germline V gene, CDR1 is SQVTM and CDR2 is ANQGSEA. The CDR3 nucleotides are TGCAGCGTTGAAAGGCTGGGAGGCACTGAAGCTTTCTTT. Translation: CSVERLGGTEAFF.

The table lists this clone with a count of one. The V gene is TRBV7-9, the J gene TRBJ1-6, with 7 bases aligning to TRBD1. The J segment lost 7 bases and the V segment lost 4 bases, leaving 16 bases of the junction unmatched. The CDR3 has 18 residues. CDR1 SEHNR and CDR2 FQNEAQ come from the germline V gene (reference sequence). The CDR3 here is CASSSRGTEGSVNSPLHF. The DNA of the CDR3 is TGTGCCAGCAGCTCCCGCGGGACAGAAGGTTCGGTGAATTCACCCCTCCACTTT.

V gene TRBV10-3 combines with J gene TRBJ1-5; weak D call: TRBD1 (5 bases). The germline V gene encodes CDR1 ENHRY and CDR2 SYGVKD. V was cut by 4 bases and J by 2 bases, with 9 bases left in between. The CDR3 is 14 amino acids. CDR3 residues: CAISVDKGNQPQHF. DNA of the CDR3: TGTGCCATCAGTGTGGACAAGGGCAATCAGCCCCAGCATTTT.

The chain employs TRBV13 and TRBJ1-5; D possibly corresponds to TRBD1 (5 bases). This CDR3 is 15 amino acids long. CDR1 and CDR2 from the germline V gene are PRHDT and FYEKMQ (reference sequence). With 5 bases removed from V and 4 bases from J, the gap between germline ends came to 15 bases. The CDR3 DNA reads as TGTGCCAGCAGCCAACAGGCCGTGGGGAATCAGCCCCAGCATTTT. This codes for CASSQQAVGNQPQHF.

This chain links TRBV4-1 with TRBJ1-5; D may be TRBD1 (6 bases). The CDR3 runs 14 residues. The germline V gene encodes CDR1 MGHRA and CDR2 YSYEKL. Trimming cost V 3 bases and J 3 bases, with 9 bases left between them. DNA of the CDR3: TGCGCCAGCAGCCAGAGACAGGCCAATCAGCCCCAGCATTTT. This encodes CASSQRQANQPQHF.